The following is a T cell receptor (beta chain) sequence with its context. The sample originates from a study of technical replicates of blood from a few donors. TCRdb's table, derived via immunoSEQ multiplex PCR, lists solely in-frame clones and lacks some. This table has more than 65,000 clones, 85% to 95% appearing once. The V and J ends lost 3 bases and 7 bases, in that order; junction bases with no gene match: 8. The germline CDR1 and CDR2 sequences are LGHNA and YNFKEQ. The CDR3 length is 14 residues. This clonotype was sampled from a human donor in good health. The chain uses TRBV4-2 and TRBJ2-7, with 8 bases that match TRBD1. The sample comprised T cells isolated from PBMCs. CDR3 in amino acids: CASSHVTTGDEQYF. In nucleotides, the CDR3 is TGTGCCAGCAGCCACGTCACGACAGGGGATGAGCAGTACTTC.